This TCR beta chain was sequenced during a study of Ad26.COV2.S vaccination and SARS-CoV-2 variants. General study points: Overall T cell responses may have been underestimated by the analyses of TCR breadth and depth.

Sequencing used immunoSEQ multiplex PCR; TCRdb keeps in-frame clones, though not all of them. The data contain about 680,000 clones, 70% to 90% of them seen just once; the ten biggest clones take up around 1.4%. The sample's treatment: 19 received Ad26.COV2.S at low or high dose, single or two shots; 5 received placebo; per-sample allocation not given. Sampling happened 63 days after the first vaccine or placebo injection. Adults aged 18-55 years in Boston included the donor. Trimming took 5 bases from V and 6 from J, leaving 11 bases between them. The V gene's germline CDR1 is SGHVS and CDR2 FQNEAQ. The CDR3 sequence is 14 residues long. Concerning this clone itself: Antigen specificity is unknown.

The chain links TRBV7-8 to TRBJ1-6, with D uncertain. The sample consisted of peripheral blood, taken in a trial of Ad26.COV2.S vaccine versus placebo. This TCR came from a person aged 18-65 years who received the Ad26.COV2.S COVID-19 vaccine or a placebo. CDR3 residues: CASSMDGPNSPLHF. In DNA form, the CDR3 reads TGTGCCAGCAGCATGGACGGTCCTAATTCACCCCTCCACTTT. Combining the CDR3 with reference TRBV7-8 and TRBJ1-6 gives the whole variable domain GAGVSQSPRYKVAKRGQDVALRCDPISGHVSLFWYQQALGQGPEFLTYFQNEAQLDKSGLPSDRFFAERPEGSVSTLKIQRTQQEDSAVYLCASSMDGPNSPLHFGNGTRLTVT.